This record concerns one T cell receptor beta chain sequence. Its antigen is unidentified. Full-length variable regions came from constant-region reverse primers plus semi-nested Nested Universal Primer A PCR. Each CDR3 protein is one row after TCRdb ran MiXCR on the 5' RACE reads. The data contain 35,000 to 45,000 distinct CDR3 sequences, over 20% of them singletons. The sorted Tregs were CD4+CD25+CD127-/low cells. Study-level results: Larger-cohort validation covered only one TCR beta V-J rearrangement.

Germline V CDR1 and CDR2: KGHSH, LQKENI. V was pared by 3 bases and J by 3 bases, with 8 bases between. This CDR3 spans 13 amino acids. Sequencing was carried out using Tregs sorted from a lymph node. The chain employs TRBV18 and TRBJ1-2; TRBD1 might be the D (5 bases). The clonotype originates from a female donor with breast cancer. CDR3 bases: TGTGCCAGCTCACCCGGGGGGGACTATGGCTACACCTTC. Amino acid sequence: CASSPGGDYGYTF.